This T cell receptor beta chain derives from a study of blood T cells in healthy people across ages. A J-beta primer mix and a sample-barcoded 5' primer were used in a second PCR of about 7 to 12 cycles. Each cDNA was tagged by a template-switch adaptor containing 12 random nucleotides. Sequencing yielded, for each sample, at least 2.5 million paired-end reads carrying CDR3. TCRdb reprocessed the 5' RACE reads via MiXCR and lists one record per CDR3 protein. Counted here are approximately 600,000 distinct CDR3 sequences, around 54% occurring once; the ten biggest clones make up roughly 34%. This clonotype appeared a few times. Its antigen is not known. The study's findings and limits: Diversity figures based on one million T cells were deemed too low.

Each sample provided at least 5 micrograms of extracted total RNA. The CDR3 is 14 residues long. V lost 4 bases to trimming and J lost 5 bases; unmatched junction nucleotides: 8. Per germline, CDR1 SQVTM and CDR2 ANQGSEA. The chain is built from TRBV29-1 and TRBJ1-5; 7 bases are a match to TRBD1. The sequence was collected from a man in his 60s in good health. Specimen: blood. CDR3 loop: CSVGDSRGDQPQHF. Here the CDR3 DNA reads TGCAGCGTTGGGGACAGCCGAGGGGATCAGCCCCAGCATTTT. The variable domain in full, with the rest retrieved from reference TRBV29-1 and TRBJ1-5, is SAVISQKPSRDICQRGTSLTIQCQVDSQVTMMFWYRQQPGQSLTLIATANQGSEATYESGFVIDKFPISRPNLTFSTLTVSNMSPEDSSIYLCSVGDSRGDQPQHFGDGTRLSIL.